Sequencing of this TCR beta chain was carried out in a study of blood T cells in healthy people across ages. Through a sample-barcoded 5' primer and a J-beta primer mix, a second PCR was run for roughly 7 to 11 cycles. Researchers report that a template-switch adaptor with 12 random nucleotides tagged each cDNA molecule. TCRdb redid the calling of the 5' RACE reads with MiXCR, one entry per CDR3 protein. The table has 900,000 to 950,000 distinct CDR3 sequences, roughly 29% seen once; the top ten hold roughly 10%. This clonotype was seen repeatedly, ten times or more. In germline, CDR1 is SGHTA, CDR2 FQGTGA. V lost 5 bases and J lost 0; bases outside the gene matches: 3. The CDR3 runs 15 residues. This sample was shared with a second study, whose subject was T cells of mothers and their children.

Sequencing was performed on blood. The chain is built from TRBV7-3 and TRBJ2-1; 8 bases are a match to TRBD1. This TCR derives from a woman between 40 and 50 years old in good health. The CDR3: CASSPGGLSYNEQFF. CDR3 nucleotide sequence: TGTGCCAGCAGCCCAGGGGGCCTCTCCTACAATGAGCAGTTCTTC.